These T cell receptor beta chains were read from a single sample in a study of neoadjuvant anti-PD-1 for oral cavity cancer. The repertoire was sequenced with immunoSEQ multiplex PCR; TCRdb's copy has only in-frame clones and lacks some. The sample lists over 10,000 clones, more than 60% seen once, with 2% to 2.5% in the top ten. The sample in question was PBMCs, obtained before nivolumab (anti-PD-1) treatment. All receptors derive from a person between 40 and 79 years old with oral cavity squamous cell carcinoma. The CDR3 runs from the conserved cysteine through the conserved F or W. A D gene is named only where the DNA matches it firmly. A clone size is listed for some rows: how often the clone was seen (once, few, many), or a class if it is expanded.

v_gene	d_gene	abundance	j_gene	CDR3nt	CDR3aa
TRBV19	NA	NA	TRBJ2-6	TGTGCCAGTAGTATAAGAACCGGGGGCGGATCTGGGGCCAACGTCCTGACTTTC	CASSIRTGGGSGANVLTF
TRBV19	TRBD1	NA	TRBJ1-2	TGTGCCAGTAGCTTTGGACAGGGTCAGAACTATGGCTACACCTTC	CASSFGQGQNYGYTF
TRBV6-5	NA	NA	TRBJ1-1	TGTGCCAGCAGTAGGGCGGGAAACACTGAAGCTTTCTTT	CASSRAGNTEAFF
TRBV28	NA	NA	TRBJ2-7	TGTGCCAGCAGTTCCGGCCTCGAAGACTCCGAGCAGTACTTC	CASSSGLEDSEQYF
TRBV9	NA	NA	TRBJ1-5	TGTGCCAGCAGCGTTACGGATCTAAGTAATCAGCCCCAGCATTTT	CASSVTDLSNQPQHF
TRBV5-1	NA	NA	TRBJ1-5	TGCGCCACCTGGGAGCGGCAGTCCCACCAGCCCCAGCATTTT	CATWERQSHQPQHF
TRBV10-2	TRBD1	NA	TRBJ1-2	TGCGCCAGCAGTGAGCGGCGGACAGGGGTCGGATATGGCTACACCTTC	CASSERRTGVGYGYTF
TRBV28	NA	NA	TRBJ2-7	TGTGCCAGCAGGGGACAAATTTACGAGCAGTACTTC	CASRGQIYEQYF
TRBV11-2	NA	NA	TRBJ2-7	TGTGCCAGCAGCTTATTGGGCAGGGTAAGGGACGAGCAGTACTTC	CASSLLGRVRDEQYF
TRBV7-9	NA	few	TRBJ2-7	TGTGCCAGCATCTACTACGAGCAGTACTTC	CASIYYEQYF
TRBV11-2	TRBD1	once	TRBJ2-1	TGTGCCAGCAGCTCATACAGGGGGCAGGGGAATGAGCAGTTCTTC	CASSSYRGQGNEQFF
TRBV19	NA	NA	TRBJ1-5	TGTGCCAGTAGTATAAGGGGGATGGGCAATCAGCCCCAGCATTTT	CASSIRGMGNQPQHF
TRBV28	NA	NA	TRBJ1-6	TGTGCCAGCATCCGGGACGGGAATTCACCCCTCCACTTT	CASIRDGNSPLHF
TRBV6-5	TRBD2	NA	TRBJ2-7	TGTGCCACCCCGCCGGCTAGCGGGAGCTCCTACGAGCAGTACTTC	CATPPASGSSYEQYF
TRBV5-1	NA	NA	TRBJ1-1	TGCGCCAGCAGCAACTCTTACAGGGCGTGGGACACTGAAGCTTTCTTT	CASSNSYRAWDTEAFF
TRBV6-1	NA	NA	TRBJ2-7	TGTGCCAGCAGTGAAGAGATTGGCGACTACGAGCAGTACTTC	CASSEEIGDYEQYF
TRBV7-2	NA	few	TRBJ1-5	TGTGCCAGCAGCTCACAGGTTAGCAATCAGCCCCAGCATTTT	CASSSQVSNQPQHF
TRBV6-1	NA	NA	TRBJ1-2	TGTGCCAGCATGAAGGGGATGCGGGCTGGCTACACCTTC	CASMKGMRAGYTF
TRBV7-2	NA	few	TRBJ2-3	TGTGCCAGCAGCCGTTCCCGGGGGCGCACAGATACGCAGTATTTT	CASSRSRGRTDTQYF
TRBV19	NA	NA	TRBJ2-2	TGTGCCAGTAGTATAGGGGGTTTAGGGGGGAACACCGGGGAGCTGTTTTTT	CASSIGGLGGNTGELFF
TRBV28	TRBD1	NA	TRBJ1-5	TGTGCCAGCAGTGACAGGGGGGGCAATCAGCCCCAGCATTTT	CASSDRGGNQPQHF
TRBV7-2	NA	NA	TRBJ2-7	TGTGCCAGCAGCCCCGGCCGGGGGCGGCCGTTCTACGAGCAGTACTTC	CASSPGRGRPFYEQYF
TRBV6-5	TRBD1	NA	TRBJ1-2	TGTGCCAGCAGTTACTCCAGGGGGCGGTTGAATGGCTACACCTTC	CASSYSRGRLNGYTF
TRBV6-6	NA	NA	TRBJ2-2	TGTGCCAGCAGTTACGGGGGGACTTATAACACCGGGGAGCTGTTTTTT	CASSYGGTYNTGELFF
TRBV2	NA	NA	TRBJ2-7	TGTGCCAGCAGTGAGACTAGACAGTCCTACGAGCAGTACTTC	CASSETRQSYEQYF
TRBV5-4	NA	NA	TRBJ2-2	TGTGCCAGCAGCTTCCCGGGGGGGGAGCTGTTTTTT	CASSFPGGELFF
TRBV5-6	NA	NA	TRBJ2-3	TGTGCCAGCAGCCTGAGCGGGAGCACAGATACGCAGTATTTT	CASSLSGSTDTQYF
TRBV20-1	NA	once	TRBJ1-3	TGCAGTTTCCGTTATGGAAACACCATATATTTT	CSFRYGNTIYF
TRBV2	NA	NA	TRBJ1-2	TGTGCCAGCAGTGTTGAAGGTTTTGGCTACACCTTC	CASSVEGFGYTF
TRBV2	NA	NA	TRBJ2-1	TGTGCCAGCAACCCCTTTGGCTACAATGAGCAGTTCTTC	CASNPFGYNEQFF
TRBV19	TRBD1	once	TRBJ1-3	TGTGCCAGTAGTACCACCGGACAGGGGGCGCCGAACACCATATATTTT	CASSTTGQGAPNTIYF
TRBV5-1	NA	NA	TRBJ1-2	TGCGCCAGCCCCACCGGCGTATCTAACTATGGCTACACCTTC	CASPTGVSNYGYTF
TRBV28	TRBD1	NA	TRBJ1-5	TGTGCCAGCAGTTTAAAACAGGGGGGTCAGCCCCAGCATTTT	CASSLKQGGQPQHF
TRBV28	NA	few	TRBJ1-5	TGTGCCAGCAGTACGGTCCAGCCCCAGCATTTT	CASSTVQPQHF
TRBV7-3	NA	few	TRBJ2-2	TGTGCCAGCAGCGGGTCGTTTCGGACAAAGGAGCTGTTTTTT	CASSGSFRTKELFF
TRBV28	NA	NA	TRBJ2-5	TGTGCCAGCAGTTCGGGGGTCCAAGAGACCCAGTACTTC	CASSSGVQETQYF
TRBV2	NA	NA	TRBJ1-1	TGTGCCAGCAGGACACCTTTGAGGACTTTCTTT	CASRTPLRTFF
TRBV30	NA	NA	TRBJ1-5	TGTGCCTGGTCCTCATGGATCCCCAATCAGCCCCAGCATTTT	CAWSSWIPNQPQHF
TRBV13	NA	NA	TRBJ1-1	TGTGCCAGCAGCTCAAGGTCCGGGGAGAACACTGAAGCTTTCTTT	CASSSRSGENTEAFF
TRBV7-9	NA	NA	TRBJ1-2	TGTGCCAGCAGCTTAGCCCAGACAGGAGCTAACTATGGCTACACCTTC	CASSLAQTGANYGYTF
TRBV19	TRBD2	NA	TRBJ2-5	TGTGCCAGTAGTACGCGCCTTACTAGCGGGAGACGGGGAGAGACCCAGTACTTC	CASSTRLTSGRRGETQYF
TRBV10-1	NA	NA	TRBJ1-5	TGCGCCAGCTCGGACGGAAATCAGCCCCAGCATTTT	CASSDGNQPQHF
TRBV11-2	TRBD1	NA	TRBJ2-2	TGTGCCAGCAGCTACTCCGGGACAGGGAGAACCGGGGAGCTGTTTTTT	CASSYSGTGRTGELFF
TRBV6-1	TRBD2	once	TRBJ2-1	TGTGCCAGCAGTAAACGACTAGCGGCCTCCAATGAGCAGTTCTTC	CASSKRLAASNEQFF
TRBV27	NA	NA	TRBJ1-5	TGTGCCAGCAGATTCCAACAGGGAAGTCAGCCCCAGCATTTT	CASRFQQGSQPQHF
TRBV5-1	TRBD1	NA	TRBJ2-3	TGCGCCAGCAGTCCCGGGACAGGGGGTCGAGATACGCAGTATTTT	CASSPGTGGRDTQYF
TRBV5-4	TRBD2	few	TRBJ2-1	TGTGCCAGCAGCTTGGGGTCAGCGGGAAACCACAATGAGCAGTTCTTC	CASSLGSAGNHNEQFF
TRBV7-9	NA	NA	TRBJ2-1	TGTGCCAGCACCCTTCGGGGCCTAGATGAGCAGTTCTTC	CASTLRGLDEQFF
TRBV7-2	NA	once	TRBJ1-2	TGTGCCAGCAGCTTAGAGTGGGGTACCTATATCCACACCTTC	CASSLEWGTYIHTF
TRBV7-2	TRBD2	NA	TRBJ2-7	TGTGCCAGCAAAGCGGGGGGGTACGAGCAGTACTTC	CASKAGGYEQYF
TRBV6-4	TRBD2	few	TRBJ2-5	TGTGCCAGCAGTGAATCAGCGGGGGGTTCAGAGACCCAGTACTTC	CASSESAGGSETQYF
TRBV29-1	NA	few	TRBJ1-2	TGCAGCGTAGGTTATTTTGGGATCGAGGGCTACACCTTC	CSVGYFGIEGYTF